Presented here are 29 T cell receptor beta chains from one specimen sequenced in a study of T cell clonotyping in hematopoietic cell transplantation (dated by TCRdb to the early 2020s). The protocol used for the library was the immunoSEQ multiplex PCR assay. TCRdb stores this immuneACCESS table with in-frame sequences only. Part of the clones is absent; in the studies checked, under half of the shortfall reflects unresolved V genes, and no reason is known for the rest. In this sample the table shows approximately 44,000 clones, around 84% of which occur a single time. In total, the top ten clones hold around 5.3% of the sample. According to the study, the label for this sample's time point signals: recipient sample about 28 days before transplant, after cytoreduction. Sequenced here: peripheral blood mononuclear cells, sampled before stem cell transplant. These receptors came from a man aged 55 to 70 with myelodysplastic syndrome. Some clones in this sample may be carry-over from other donors' samples.

The rearrangement uses TRBV7-9 and TRBJ1-1; D not resolved. Trimming left V 1 base short and J 1 base short, with 7 bases between. The CDR3 is made up of 14 amino acids. The germline V gene encodes CDR1 SEHNR and CDR2 FQNEAQ (reference sequence). The CDR3 DNA reads TGTGCCAGCAGCTTAGGGGTGGCGAACACTGAAGCTTTCTTT. Amino acid sequence: CASSLGVANTEAFF.

The chain recombines TRBV30 with TRBJ2-2, with D possibly being TRBD1 (6 bases). CDR3 length: 13 residues. CDR1 and CDR2 from the germline V gene are GTSNPN and SVGIG (reference sequence). V was trimmed by 3 bases and J by 4 bases, leaving 9 bases between them. The CDR3 region has the DNA TGTGCCTGGAGCAGGGGAGTCACCGGGGAGCTGTTTTTT. Translation gives CAWSRGVTGELFF.

V usage is TRBV28 and J usage is TRBJ2-1, with unresolved D. There are 15 residues in the CDR3. The V gene lost 5 bases and the J gene lost 6 bases, with 17 bases spanning the gap. The germline V gene encodes CDR1 MDHEN and CDR2 SYDVKM. The CDR3 region has the DNA TGTGCCAGCAGTGGATGGAGTGAGAATATCAATGAGCAGTTCTTC. The encoded protein is CASSGWSENINEQFF.

The J gene is TRBJ1-2, the V gene TRBV11-3; the D is unclear. The germline CDR1 and CDR2 sequences are SGHNT and YENEEA. Between the trimmed V and J ends, which lost 4 bases and 7 bases, there was a span of 10 bases. This CDR3 region has 12 residues. The CDR3 sequence: CASSSGEFGYTF. CDR3 bases: TGTGCCAGCAGCTCCGGGGAGTTTGGCTACACCTTC.

The rearrangement uses TRBV28 and TRBJ2-4; no reliable D call. CDR1 and CDR2 from the germline V gene are MDHEN and SYDVKM. V lost 7 bases and J 6 bases, leaving 7 bases between the germline ends. This CDR3 is built from 11 residues. The CDR3, as DNA: TGTGCCAGCACCACGGGAAACATTCAGTACTTC. Translated, it gives CASTTGNIQYF.

The CDR3 loop reads CASSYTQGQVDGYTF. CDR3 coding DNA: TGTGCCAGCAGTTACACCCAGGGACAGGTCGATGGCTACACCTTC. The V gene is TRBV6-6, the J gene TRBJ1-2; 8 bases fit TRBD1. Germline lookup yields CDR1 MNHNY and CDR2 SVGAGI (reference sequence). J gave up 6 bases and V 2 bases, and 8 bases lay outside the gene matches. The CDR3 covers 15 residues.

V usage is TRBV6-6 and J usage is TRBJ1-5, with a tentative D call TRBD1 (6 bases). The V end was cut by 6 bases, the J end by 1 base, with 16 bases between. The germline gives CDR1 MNHNY, CDR2 SVGAGI (reference sequence). The CDR3 length is 16 residues. The CDR3, as DNA: TGTGCCAGCAGCCCAATACAGGGACGGAGCAATCAGCCCCAGCATTTT. As protein: CASSPIQGRSNQPQHF.

The V call is TRBV5-4, the J call TRBJ2-7; TRBD1 aligns across 7 bases. The CDR3 sequence is 15 residues long. Germline-derived CDR1 and CDR2 are SGHNT and YYREEE (reference sequence). Unmatched junction bases numbered 12, after V lost 3 bases and J lost 6 bases. CDR3 DNA sequence: TGTGCCAGCAGCTACACCGGCCTAAGGGGGCCCGAGCAGTACTTC. Translated, it gives CASSYTGLRGPEQYF. The whole variable domain, remainder taken from reference TRBV5-4 and TRBJ2-7, is ETGVTQSPTHLIKTRGQQVTLRCSSQSGHNTVSWYQQALGQGPQFIFQYYREEENGRGNFPPRFSGLQFPNYSSELNVNALELDDSALYLCASSYTGLRGPEQYFGPGTRLTVT.

The chain links TRBV7-9 to TRBJ1-1; TRBD1 aligns across 9 bases. Germline CDR1 reads SEHNR; CDR2 reads FQNEAQ (reference sequence). The CDR3 length is 13 residues. Trimming removed 8 bases from V and 4 bases from J; junction bases left unmatched: 5. The CDR3 sequence is CASETQGATEAFF. CDR3 nucleotides: TGTGCCAGCGAAACACAGGGGGCCACTGAAGCTTTCTTT.

This sequence joins TRBV6-6 and TRBJ1-2, with TRBD1 matching 9 bases. CDR3 size: 13 residues. Germline V lookup: CDR1 MNHNY, CDR2 SVGAGI (reference sequence). Unmatched junction bases numbered 10, after V lost 10 bases and J lost 7 bases. The CDR3 region has the DNA TGTGCCACCTGTAAACAGGGGGCGGGTGGCTACACCTTC. Its translation is CATCKQGAGGYTF.

The chain recombines TRBV12-5 with TRBJ2-2, with D unclear. From germline, CDR1 is LGHNT and CDR2 FRNRAP. This CDR3 has 12 residues. Trimming took off 0 bases at V and 8 bases at J, with 4 bases between the two ends. The CDR3 reads CASGLVTGELFF. The CDR3 DNA follows: TGTGCTAGTGGTTTGGTAACAGGGGAGCTGTTTTTT. Full variable domain (outside the CDR3, taken from reference TRBV12-5 and TRBJ2-2): DARVTQTPRHKVTEMGQEVTMRCQPILGHNTVFWYRQTMMQGLELLAYFRNRAPLDDSGMPKDRFSAEMPDATLATLKIQPSEPRDSAVYFCASGLVTGELFFGEGSRLTVL.

J is TRBJ2-2 and V is TRBV7-2; 10 bases fit TRBD2. Trimming took 2 bases from V and 5 from J; bases not matched to a gene: 11. Germline CDR1 SGHTA, CDR2 FQGNSA. This CDR3 is built from 18 residues. CDR3 protein: CASSLIMSGGAGTGELFF. In nucleotides, the CDR3 is TGTGCCAGCAGCTTAATAATGAGCGGGGGGGCCGGTACCGGGGAGCTGTTTTTT. The full variable domain, in which reference TRBV7-2 and TRBJ2-2 provide the parts outside the CDR3, is GAGVSQSPSNKVTEKGKDVELRCDPISGHTALYWYRQSLGQGLEFLIYFQGNSAPDKSGLPSDRFSAERTGGSVSTLTIQRTQQEDSAVYLCASSLIMSGGAGTGELFFGEGSRLTVL.

The rearrangement uses TRBV6-1 and TRBJ2-1; 8 positions match TRBD2. V gave up 8 bases and J gave up 9 bases; unmatched junction bases: 15. This CDR3 contains 15 residues. Looked up from germline, CDR1 is MNHNS and CDR2 is SASEGT. The DNA for the CDR3 is TGTGCCAGCGGGCTTGGCGGGGGGACCCCGGTTGAGCAGTTCTTC. This sequence encodes CASGLGGGTPVEQFF.

This rearrangement joins TRBV5-1 to TRBJ1-2; D is undetermined. The CDR3 extends over 13 amino acids. The V end lost 0 bases, the J end lost 2 bases, and 5 bases lay between the germline ends. Germline CDR1 reads SGHRS; CDR2 reads YFSETQ. The CDR3 DNA sequence: TGCGCCAGCAGCTTGGTGGTGAACTATGGCTACACCTTC. Protein product: CASSLVVNYGYTF.

The chain is built from TRBV10-3 and TRBJ2-2; no reliable D call. CDR1 ENHRY and CDR2 SYGVKD come from the germline V gene. V was trimmed by 0 bases and J by 3 bases, leaving 8 bases between them. The CDR3 covers 15 residues. The DNA of the CDR3 is TGTGCCATCAGTGAGTCGGGCGCGGACACCGGGGAGCTGTTTTTT. Translated, it gives CAISESGADTGELFF.

The V gene is TRBV30, the J gene TRBJ1-2; D may be TRBD1 (6 bases). V lost 1 base, J lost 2 bases, and 11 bases lay in between. CDR1 is GTSNPN and CDR2 is SVGIG in the germline V gene (reference sequence). The CDR3 has 14 residues. The CDR3 region is CAWSGGGSNYGYTF. CDR3 DNA: TGTGCCTGGAGTGGGGGGGGCTCGAACTATGGCTACACCTTC.

V usage is TRBV27 and J usage is TRBJ1-1, with D maybe TRBD1 (5 bases). The CDR3 runs 15 residues. The V gene's germline CDR1 is MNHEY and CDR2 SMNVEV (reference sequence). V was cut by 1 base and J by 1 base, with 10 bases left in between. CDR3 region: CASSLFGAGNTEAFF. CDR3 coding DNA: TGTGCCAGCAGTTTATTCGGGGCAGGGAACACTGAAGCTTTCTTT.

This clone has a single count. The gene calls are TRBV7-2 and TRBJ1-4; a weak D match, TRBD1 (6 bases). The V end lost 1 base, the J end lost 8 bases, and 14 bases lay between the germline ends. Germline values: CDR1 SGHTA, CDR2 FQGNSA. The CDR3 runs 15 residues. CDR3: CASSLDRFGGEKLFF. The CDR3 region has the DNA TGTGCCAGCAGCTTAGATCGATTTGGGGGCGAAAAACTGTTTTTT. Supplemented by reference TRBV7-2 and TRBJ1-4, the full variable domain reads GAGVSQSPSNKVTEKGKDVELRCDPISGHTALYWYRQSLGQGLEFLIYFQGNSAPDKSGLPSDRFSAERTGGSVSTLTIQRTQQEDSAVYLCASSLDRFGGEKLFFGSGTQLSVL.

The genes are TRBV5-8 and TRBJ1-5; tentatively, D is TRBD1 (6 bases). CDR3 length: 14 residues. Germline-derived CDR1 and CDR2 are SGHTS and YDEGEE. The ends were cut back, 3 bases at V and 4 bases at J, with 11 bases in the middle. Written as DNA, the CDR3 is TGTGCCAGCAGCTGGGGGGCCTTTAATCAGCCCCAGCATTTT. Residues: CASSWGAFNQPQHF.

The chain has TRBV27 and TRBJ2-1, with D possibly TRBD1 on 5 matching bases. CDR1 is MNHEY and CDR2 is SMNVEV in the germline V gene (reference sequence). Trimming took off 2 bases at V and 2 bases at J, with 13 bases between the two ends. There are 16 residues in the CDR3. The CDR3 DNA reads TGTGCCAGCAGTTTAGGGCGGCCAGGGCCCTACAATGAGCAGTTCTTC. This codes for CASSLGRPGPYNEQFF.

The genes are TRBV7-9 and TRBJ1-6; 8 nucleotides line up with TRBD1. CDR3 size: 16 residues. Germline loops: CDR1 SEHNR, CDR2 FQNEAQ (reference sequence). V was clipped by 1 base and J by 9 bases; unmatched bases: 8. CDR3 protein: CASSLGQGPGISPLHF. The CDR3 coding sequence is TGTGCCAGCAGCTTAGGACAGGGGCCCGGAATTTCACCCCTCCACTTT.

This chain uses TRBV28 with TRBJ2-3, with 9 bases fitting TRBD2. J lost 4 bases, V lost 3 bases, and 5 bases had no gene match. The CDR3 totals 15 residues. Germline V CDR1 and CDR2: MDHEN, SYDVKM. This CDR3 is CASSFRRGGSDTQYF. CDR3 DNA: TGTGCCAGCAGTTTTCGGCGGGGGGGTTCAGATACGCAGTATTTT.

The chain is built from TRBV7-9 and TRBJ2-1, with D possibly being TRBD2 (6 bases). The CDR3 length is 16 residues. Germline CDR1 SEHNR, CDR2 FQNEAQ (reference sequence). The V gene lost 3 bases and the J gene lost 10 bases, with 22 bases spanning the gap. The CDR3 nucleotides read TGTGCCAGCAGCTTTGGAGGGTTGCTAGCGTCCGACGAGCAGTTCTTC. Encoded protein: CASSFGGLLASDEQFF.

V is TRBV19 and J is TRBJ1-2; 8 bases align to TRBD1. Germline V CDR1 and CDR2: LNHDA, SQIVND (reference sequence). J gave up 4 bases and V 3 bases, and 4 bases lay outside the gene matches. CDR3 length: 14 amino acids. The CDR3 region is CASSIQGALYGYTF. CDR3 nucleotides: TGTGCCAGTAGTATTCAGGGGGCACTCTATGGCTACACCTTC.

The CDR3 DNA is TGTGCCAGCAGCTTAGATGAAGGGGCGTACGAGCAGTACTTC. Residues: CASSLDEGAYEQYF. The chain is built from TRBV7-9 and TRBJ2-7, with D perhaps matching TRBD1 (5 bases). This CDR3 spans 14 amino acids. V was clipped by 1 base and J by 4 bases, with 11 bases between them. Germline V gene data show CDR1 as SEHNR and CDR2 as FQNEAQ (reference sequence).

The chain recombines TRBV28 with TRBJ1-2; tentatively, D is TRBD1 (5 bases). This CDR3 region has 14 residues. Germline V gene lookup returns CDR1 MDHEN and CDR2 SYDVKM. V was cut by 2 bases and J by 8 bases, with 15 bases left in between. Here the CDR3 DNA reads TGTGCCAGCAGTTTACCGGACCTCTGGGGGGGCTACACCTTC. Encoded protein: CASSLPDLWGGYTF.

CDR3 region: CASSLGTPTYNEQFF. As DNA, the CDR3 is TGCGCCAGCAGCTTGGGAACTCCAACCTACAATGAGCAGTTCTTC. The chain combines TRBV5-1 with TRBJ2-1; D gene uncertain. Trimming cost V 0 bases and J 2 bases, with 9 bases left between them. This CDR3 is 15 amino acids long. Germline assignment: CDR1 SGHRS and CDR2 YFSETQ.

The table lists this clone with a few counts. The genes are TRBV2 and TRBJ2-4; TRBD2 aligns across 8 bases. Germline assignment: CDR1 SNHLY and CDR2 FYNNEI. The trim removed 7 bases at V and 4 bases at J, leaving 6 bases unmatched. There are 14 residues in the CDR3. Written as DNA, the CDR3 is TGTGCCAGCAAGGGGATAGCGGGAAAAAACATTCAGTACTTC. This codes for CASKGIAGKNIQYF.

This rearrangement joins TRBV11-2 to TRBJ2-7; 8 bases are shared with TRBD2. V shed 4 bases and J 4 bases; nucleotides not matched to a gene: 6. This CDR3 is built from 14 residues. The V gene's germline CDR1 is SGHAT and CDR2 FQNNGV. The chain's CDR3 is CASSSREGTYEQYF. CDR3 nucleotide sequence: TGTGCCAGCAGCTCTCGGGAGGGGACATACGAGCAGTACTTC.